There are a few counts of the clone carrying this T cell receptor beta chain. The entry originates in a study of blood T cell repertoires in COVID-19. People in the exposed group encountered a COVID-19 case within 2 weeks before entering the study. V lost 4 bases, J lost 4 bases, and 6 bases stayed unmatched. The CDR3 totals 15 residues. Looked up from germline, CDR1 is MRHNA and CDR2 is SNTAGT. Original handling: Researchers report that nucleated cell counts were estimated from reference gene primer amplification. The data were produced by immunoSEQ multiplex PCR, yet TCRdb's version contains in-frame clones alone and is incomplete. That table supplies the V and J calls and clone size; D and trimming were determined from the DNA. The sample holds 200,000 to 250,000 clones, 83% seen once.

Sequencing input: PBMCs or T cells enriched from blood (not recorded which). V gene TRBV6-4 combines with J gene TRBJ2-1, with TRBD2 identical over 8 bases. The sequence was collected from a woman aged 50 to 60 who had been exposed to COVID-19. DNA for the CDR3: TGTGCCAGCAGTGTGGACGGGGGGGGGTACAATGAGCAGTTCTTC. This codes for CASSVDGGGYNEQFF.